The entry below gives a single TCR beta chain sequence along with its context. Trimming stripped 5 bases from V and 1 base from J, with 12 bases between. This CDR3 contains 15 residues. Germline assignment: CDR1 SGHTA and CDR2 FQGNSA. Here immunoSEQ multiplex PCR was the method, and the copy in TCRdb shows in-frame clones only, minus some. The sample lists 85,000 to 100,000 clones; approximately 95% were seen once. The sample is drawn from a study of technical replicates of blood from a handful of donors. The sequence derives from a human donor in good health. Input material: T cells isolated from PBMCs. V is TRBV7-2 and J is TRBJ2-1, with D maybe TRBD2 (5 bases). CDR3 region: CASSRSARSYNEQFF. The CDR3 nucleotides read TGTGCCAGCAGCCGTAGCGCACGTTCCTACAATGAGCAGTTCTTC.